The 32 T cell receptor beta chains listed next were all sequenced from one sample in a study of blood T cell repertoires in COVID-19 (dated by TCRdb to 2018 to 2020). Library construction relied on the immunoSEQ multiplex PCR assay. This is the immuneACCESS table as TCRdb keeps it, with only in-frame sequences that have V and J called. A part of the clones is gone; compared with another copy, unresolved V genes explain less than half, and the rest is unexplained. The sample has more than 100,000 clones on record, 65% to 90% of them singletons. The ten biggest clones cover under 13% of the sample. The sequencing input was peripheral blood. The receptors stem from an elderly man with acute or convalescent COVID-19.

This rearrangement joins TRBV12-5 to TRBJ2-1, with D perhaps TRBD1 (6 bases). CDR3 size: 13 residues. Germline CDR1 is LGHNT and CDR2 is FRNRAP. The V and J ends lost 3 bases and 9 bases respectively, with 12 bases between them. The CDR3 DNA reads as TGTGCTAGTGGTTTAGAACAGGGCGGTGAGCAGTTCTTC. This codes for CASGLEQGGEQFF.

This chain links TRBV10-3 with TRBJ2-7; 13 bases map to TRBD2. The germline CDR1 and CDR2 sequences are ENHRY and SYGVKD. V shed 6 bases, J shed 0 bases, and the junction held 20 bases outside the gene matches. CDR3 length equals 21 residues. The CDR3 is CAIRDSATSGRTGASSYEQYF. The CDR3 nucleotides read TGTGCCATCAGGGACAGCGCGACTAGCGGGAGGACTGGGGCCAGCTCCTACGAGCAGTACTTC.

This rearrangement joins TRBV2 to TRBJ2-3; a possible D gene is TRBD1 (6 bases). CDR3 length equals 15 residues. Germline assignment: CDR1 SNHLY and CDR2 FYNNEI. Trimming took off 9 bases at V and 0 bases at J, with 16 bases between the two ends. In DNA form, the CDR3 reads TGTGCCAGTACTACGAACAGGGCCAGCACAGATACGCAGTATTTT. It yields the protein CASTTNRASTDTQYF.

V usage is TRBV29-1 and J usage is TRBJ1-1; weak D call: TRBD1 (5 bases). The CDR3 contains 15 residues. V lost 6 bases and J lost 0, with 17 bases in between. Germline V gene data show CDR1 as SQVTM and CDR2 as ANQGSEA. The CDR3 DNA follows: TGCAGCGTGAACGGGGCGGGGCGGGTGAACACTGAAGCTTTCTTT. It is translated as CSVNGAGRVNTEAFF. Variable domain in full (rest from reference TRBV29-1 and TRBJ1-1): SAVISQKPSRDICQRGTSLTIQCQVDSQVTMMFWYRQQPGQSLTLIATANQGSEATYESGFVIDKFPISRPNLTFSTLTVSNMSPEDSSIYLCSVNGAGRVNTEAFFGQGTRLTVV.

The V gene is TRBV7-6, the J gene TRBJ1-1, with a possible D match to TRBD1 (6 bases). This CDR3 region has 16 residues. V was trimmed by 0 bases and J by 4 bases, leaving 15 bases between them. Germline V gene lookup returns CDR1 SGHVS and CDR2 FNYEAQ. The CDR3 loop reads CASSLAAGARITEAFF. CDR3 nucleotides: TGTGCCAGCAGCTTAGCGGCAGGGGCGCGGATCACTGAAGCTTTCTTT.

V usage is TRBV6-5 and J usage is TRBJ2-3, with a weak D call TRBD2 (5 bases). V was pared by 4 bases and J by 5 bases, with 16 bases between. The CDR3 runs to 15 residues. In germline, CDR1 is MNHEY, CDR2 SVGAGI. The CDR3 nucleotides read TGTGCCAGCAGTTCGGACTTCCGATTACTAGATACGCAGTATTTT. This sequence encodes CASSSDFRLLDTQYF.

The chain combines TRBV7-9 with TRBJ2-3; no clear D gene. This CDR3 spans 12 amino acids. Trimming stripped 3 bases from V and 4 bases from J, with 5 bases between. The V gene's germline CDR1 is SEHNR and CDR2 FQNEAQ (reference sequence). CDR3 coding DNA: TGTGCCAGCAGCTTGTCATCAGATACGCAGTATTTT. It is translated as CASSLSSDTQYF.

CDR3 amino acids: CSVERQEASTFF. The CDR3 region has the DNA TGCAGCGTTGAGAGACAGGAGGCGTCAACTTTCTTT. The chain combines TRBV29-1 with TRBJ1-1; weak D call: TRBD1 (6 bases). The germline V and J ends were trimmed by 3 bases and 12 bases, with 17 bases remaining between them. This CDR3 has 12 residues. Germline CDR1 SQVTM, CDR2 ANQGSEA.

This clone came up a few times. This chain connects TRBV18 to TRBJ2-7; TRBD1 matches at 8 bases. The germline CDR1 and CDR2 sequences are KGHSH and LQKENI. This CDR3 comprises 12 residues. Germline trimming cut 6 bases from V and 12 bases from J; bases unmatched to any gene: 10. The CDR3 region is CASSKDRESWYF. In nucleotides, the CDR3 is TGTGCCAGCTCGAAGGACAGGGAAAGTTGGTACTTC.

The chain links TRBV7-6 to TRBJ2-7; 11 bases match TRBD2. Germline CDR1 and CDR2: SGHVS and FNYEAQ. The V gene end was trimmed by 4 bases and the J gene end by 1 base; junction bases not matched to a gene: 3. The CDR3 covers 15 residues. The CDR3 DNA reads as TGTGCCAGCAGCTCCTGGACTAGCGGGTCCTACGAGCAGTACTTC. Translation gives CASSSWTSGSYEQYF.

The DNA of the CDR3 is TGCAGTGCTAGTGATAGCGGAGGCCCTTCCTACAATGAGCAGTTCTTC. Protein: CSASDSGGPSYNEQFF. The chain recombines TRBV20-1 with TRBJ2-1, with D perhaps matching TRBD2 (6 bases). This CDR3 region has 16 residues. Germline CDR1 and CDR2: DFQATT and SNEGSKA (reference sequence). Trimming took 3 bases from V and 1 from J, leaving 16 bases between them.

The CDR3 bases are TGTGCCAGCAGCTCCGACTCTGGGGGGGAAAAACTGTTTTTT. It yields the protein CASSSDSGGEKLFF. The genes are TRBV5-5 and TRBJ1-4, with D possibly matching TRBD1 (5 bases). The germline V gene has CDR1 SGHKS and CDR2 YYEKEE (reference sequence). The length of the CDR3 is 14 residues. Trimming stripped 3 bases from V and 8 bases from J, with 14 bases between.

The V gene is TRBV19, the J gene TRBJ1-5; the D is unclear. CDR1 LNHDA and CDR2 SQIVND come from the germline V gene (reference sequence). The CDR3 totals 12 residues. V was trimmed by 10 bases and J by 3 bases, leaving 10 bases between them. For the CDR3, the DNA is TGTGCCACAACAGCTACCAATCAGCCCCAGCATTTT. It translates to CATTATNQPQHF. Full variable domain (missing parts from reference TRBV19 and TRBJ1-5): DGGITQSPKYLFRKEGQNVTLSCEQNLNHDAMYWYRQDPGQGLRLIYYSQIVNDFQKGDIAEGYSVSREKKESFPLTVTSAQKNPTAFYLCATTATNQPQHFGDGTRLSIL.

This rearrangement joins TRBV30 to TRBJ2-7; D gene uncertain. The V end was cut by 0 bases, the J end by 4 bases, with 7 bases between. The CDR3 has 12 amino acids. Germline lookup yields CDR1 GTSNPN and CDR2 SVGIG (reference sequence). This CDR3 is CAWSVHSYEQYF. The CDR3 DNA is TGTGCCTGGAGTGTACATTCTTACGAGCAGTACTTC.

V and J are TRBV2 and TRBJ1-5, with 11 positions matching TRBD1. Trimming cost V 6 bases and J 5 bases; bases outside gene matches: 6. In germline, CDR1 is SNHLY, CDR2 FYNNEI. The CDR3 extends over 15 amino acids. CDR3 in amino acids: CASRTMGQGDQPQHF. CDR3 in DNA: TGTGCCAGCAGAACAATGGGACAGGGGGATCAGCCCCAGCATTTT. Full variable domain (remainder filled in from reference TRBV2 and TRBJ1-5): EPEVTQTPSHQVTQMGQEVILRCVPISNHLYFYWYRQILGQKVEFLVSFYNNEISEKSEIFDDQFSVERPDGSNFTLKIRSTKLEDSAMYFCASRTMGQGDQPQHFGDGTRLSIL.

This chain joins TRBV28 and TRBJ1-2; TRBD1 matches at 7 bases. CDR3 size: 15 residues. Per germline, CDR1 MDHEN and CDR2 SYDVKM. V was clipped by 5 bases and J by 4 bases; unmatched bases: 10. The CDR3 DNA is TGTGCCAGCAGTACCTCTAGGGGGCGCGCCTATGGCTACACCTTC. It translates to CASSTSRGRAYGYTF.

Details on this clone: Other DNA sequences in this sample translate to the same CDR3. The chain carries TRBV7-8 and TRBJ1-1; tentative D call: TRBD1 (6 bases). The CDR3 consists of 13 residues. From germline, CDR1 is SGHVS and CDR2 FQNEAQ. V gave up 5 bases and J gave up 1 base, with 8 bases separating them. CDR3 sequence: CASSTRGNTEAFF. DNA for the CDR3: TGTGCCAGCAGCACCAGGGGGAACACTGAAGCTTTCTTT.

The chain couples TRBV3-1 (or the pseudogene TRBV3-2) to TRBJ1-2; possible D gene TRBD1, 6 bases. This CDR3 contains 15 residues. V was trimmed by 0 bases and J by 8 bases, leaving 16 bases between them. Per the germline V gene, CDR1 is LGHDT and CDR2 is YNNKEL (reference sequence). In nucleotides, the CDR3 is TGTGCCAGCAGCCAAGATGGGGGGGGCTTCAACGGCTACACCTTC. It encodes CASSQDGGGFNGYTF.

This clone was observed a single time. This chain uses TRBV6-5 with TRBJ1-1, with D unresolved. The CDR3 covers 12 residues. Germline values: CDR1 MNHEY, CDR2 SVGAGI. Trimming took 6 bases from V and 0 from J, leaving 5 bases between them. The CDR3 spells CASRGLNTEAFF. CDR3 DNA: TGTGCCAGCAGGGGCTTGAACACTGAAGCTTTCTTT.

V usage is TRBV11-1 and J usage is TRBJ2-3, with 10 bases matching TRBD2. CDR1 is SGHAT and CDR2 is FQDESV in the germline V gene (reference sequence). V lost 4 bases to trimming and J lost 0 bases; unmatched junction nucleotides: 4. The CDR3 sequence is 16 residues long. The CDR3 DNA reads TGTGCCAGCAGCTCAGGGACTAGCGAAAGCACAGATACGCAGTATTTT. This gives the protein CASSSGTSESTDTQYF.

This clone was detected only once. J is TRBJ2-1 and V is TRBV9, with D possibly being TRBD1 (6 bases). Germline V gives CDR1 SGDLS, CDR2 YYNGEE. V was trimmed by 4 bases and J by 6 bases, leaving 17 bases between them. CDR3 length equals 15 residues. CDR3 in DNA: TGTGCCAGCAGCACCCCAGGGGCCTTCTCCAATGAGCAGTTCTTC. Encoded protein: CASSTPGAFSNEQFF.

The V call is TRBV7-3, the J call TRBJ1-1, with D possibly TRBD1 on 6 matching bases. In germline, CDR1 is SGHTA, CDR2 FQGTGA. The CDR3 contains 13 residues. The germline V and J ends were trimmed by 4 bases and 9 bases, with 15 bases remaining between them. In DNA, the CDR3 is TGTGCCAGCAGCTCCGCGGGGGGCGCAAAAGCTTTCTTT. This gives the protein CASSSAGGAKAFF.

The chain uses TRBV27 and TRBJ1-2; tentative D call: TRBD1 (5 bases). The V and J ends lost 3 bases and 7 bases respectively, with 18 bases between them. The CDR3 loop spans 15 amino acids. In germline, CDR1 is MNHEY, CDR2 SMNVEV (reference sequence). The CDR3 is CASSFGGGPSSGYTF. The DNA of the CDR3 is TGTGCCAGCAGTTTCGGGGGAGGCCCATCTAGTGGCTACACCTTC.

The V call is TRBV25-1, the J call TRBJ2-2; D is ambiguous. CDR1 and CDR2 (germline): MGHDK, SYGVNS. Trimming left V 5 bases short and J 3 bases short, with 10 bases between. The CDR3 is 14 amino acids. This chain's CDR3 is CASSPAVDTGELFF. The CDR3 DNA follows: TGTGCCAGCAGTCCTGCGGTGGACACCGGGGAGCTGTTTTTT.

Only one count was recorded for this clone. This chain connects TRBV12-3 or TRBV12-4 to TRBJ2-5; TRBD2 is a possible D gene (5 bases). The V and J ends lost 6 bases and 4 bases respectively, with 9 bases between them. This CDR3 has 12 residues. CDR3 coding DNA: TGTGCCAGCAGCACTAGGAGAGAGACCCAGTACTTC. It translates to CASSTRRETQYF.

V and J are TRBV19 and TRBJ2-6; 10 positions agree with TRBD1. Looked up from germline, CDR1 is LNHDA and CDR2 is SQIVND (reference sequence). After removal of 0 bases from V and 2 bases from J, the junction contained 7 bases not matched to a gene. The length of the CDR3 is 19 residues. The CDR3 loop reads CASSIDRQGAGAGANVLTF. The CDR3 DNA is TGTGCCAGTAGTATAGACCGACAGGGGGCCGGCGCTGGGGCCAACGTCCTGACTTTC.

The V call is TRBV7-2, the J call TRBJ2-5; D is undetermined. Germline V lookup: CDR1 SGHTA, CDR2 FQGNSA. The CDR3 spans 14 residues. V shed 0 bases and J shed 2 bases, with 7 bases lying between them. In DNA form, the CDR3 reads TGTGCCAGCAGCTTAGCGCCCGGGCAAGAGACCCAGTACTTC. It specifies CASSLAPGQETQYF.

The genes are TRBV7-2 and TRBJ2-7, with D maybe TRBD2 (5 bases). Per germline, CDR1 SGHTA and CDR2 FQGNSA. CDR3 length: 15 amino acids. V lost 5 bases and J lost 2, with 16 bases in between. The CDR3 region is CASSPRPDGTYEQYF. The CDR3, as DNA: TGTGCCAGCAGCCCCCGTCCGGACGGGACCTACGAGCAGTACTTC.

The V gene is TRBV28, the J gene TRBJ2-1, with TRBD1 identical over 9 bases. The V segment lost 5 bases and the J segment 7 bases; nucleotides outside the gene matches: 6. Germline CDR1 is MDHEN and CDR2 is SYDVKM. The CDR3 is 14 amino acids. The CDR3 spells CASSLTGGRNEQFF. The CDR3 bases are TGTGCCAGCAGTCTGACAGGGGGTCGGAATGAGCAGTTCTTC.

This chain links TRBV11-3 with TRBJ2-1; D remains ambiguous. V was pared by 6 bases and J by 5 bases, with 5 bases between. CDR1 SGHNT and CDR2 YENEEA come from the germline V gene. The CDR3 totals 11 residues. CDR3 in DNA: TGTGCCAGCAGTCGAGACAATGAGCAGTTCTTC. Its protein is CASSRDNEQFF.

Here the CDR3 reads CASSYSEDYGYTF. The CDR3 DNA reads TGTGCCAGCAGTTACTCGGAGGACTATGGCTACACCTTC. The chain employs TRBV6-5 and TRBJ1-2; unclear D gene. V gave up 0 bases and J gave up 3 bases, with 5 bases separating them. Germline V gives CDR1 MNHEY, CDR2 SVGAGI. CDR3 length equals 13 residues.

This clone appeared a single time. The chain is built from TRBV2 and TRBJ2-6, with TRBD1 matching over 10 bases. V lost 4 bases, J lost 4 bases, and 1 base stayed unmatched. Per germline, CDR1 SNHLY and CDR2 FYNNEI. The CDR3 covers 15 residues. CDR3 coding DNA: TGTGCCAGCAGTGGACAGGGGGCCGGGGCCAACGTCCTGACTTTC. Translating gives CASSGQGAGANVLTF.